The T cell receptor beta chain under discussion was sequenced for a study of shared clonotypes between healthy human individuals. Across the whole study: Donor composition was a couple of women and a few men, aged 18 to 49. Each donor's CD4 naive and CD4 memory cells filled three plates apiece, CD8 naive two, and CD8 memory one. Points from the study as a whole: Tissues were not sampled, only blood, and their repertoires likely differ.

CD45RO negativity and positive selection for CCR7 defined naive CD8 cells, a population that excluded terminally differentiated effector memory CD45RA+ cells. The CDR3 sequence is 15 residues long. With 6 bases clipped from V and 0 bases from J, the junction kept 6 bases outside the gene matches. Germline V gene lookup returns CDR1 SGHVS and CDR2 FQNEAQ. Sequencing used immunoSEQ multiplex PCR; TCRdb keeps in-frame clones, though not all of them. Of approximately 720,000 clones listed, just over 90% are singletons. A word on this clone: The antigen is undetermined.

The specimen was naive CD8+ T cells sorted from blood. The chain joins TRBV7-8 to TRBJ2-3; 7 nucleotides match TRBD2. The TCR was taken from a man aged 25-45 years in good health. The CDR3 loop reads CASSPQAGSTDTQYF. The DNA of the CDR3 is TGTGCCAGCAGTCCTCAAGCGGGGAGCACAGATACGCAGTATTTT. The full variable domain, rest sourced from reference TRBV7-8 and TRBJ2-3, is GAGVSQSPRYKVAKRGQDVALRCDPISGHVSLFWYQQALGQGPEFLTYFQNEAQLDKSGLPSDRFFAERPEGSVSTLKIQRTQQEDSAVYLCASSPQAGSTDTQYFGPGTRLTVL.